What follows are 28 T cell receptor beta chains derived from one specimen sequenced in a study of blood T cells in healthy people across ages. Through a sample-barcoded 5' primer and a J-beta primer mix, a second PCR was run for roughly 6 to 11 cycles. TCRdb independently ran MiXCR on the 5' RACE reads; one entry per CDR3 protein. The sample contains hundreds of thousands of distinct CDR3 sequences, roughly 45% of which appear only once. Material for sequencing was blood. The receptors originated from a woman aged 55-70 years in good health.

V and J are TRBV3-1 and TRBJ1-1; possible D gene TRBD1, 6 bases. There are 14 residues in the CDR3. The V gene's germline CDR1 is LGHDT and CDR2 YNNKEL (reference sequence). Trimming cost V 8 bases and J 5 bases, with 18 bases left between them. Here the CDR3 reads CASGRGSEGTEAFF. As DNA, the CDR3 is TGTGCCAGCGGAAGGGGGAGCGAGGGTACTGAAGCTTTCTTT.

In its sample, this clonotype was seen once. This may be a read error, as it is one base from a much larger clone. The chain recombines TRBV5-1 with TRBJ2-1; TRBD1 matches at 7 bases. Germline V CDR1 and CDR2: SGHRS, YFSETQ. The CDR3 has 15 amino acids. The CDR3 bases are TGCGCCGGCAGAATTTGGGCAGGGGGAATTAATGAGCAGTTCTTC. Translated: CAGRIWAGGINEQFF. The variable domain in full, completed from reference TRBV5-1 and TRBJ2-1, reads KAGVTQTPRYLIKTRGQQVTLSCSPISGHRSVSWYQQTPGQGLQFLFEYFSETQRNKGNFPGRFSGRQFSNSRSEMNVSTLELGDSALYLCAGRIWAGGINEQFFGPGTRLTVL.

The chain links TRBV20-1 to TRBJ2-1; D not certain. Germline V gene lookup returns CDR1 DFQATT and CDR2 SNEGSKA (reference sequence). The length of the CDR3 is 12 residues. The V end was cut by 2 bases, the J end by 8 bases, with 10 bases between. CDR3 in amino acids: CSARYMGDEQFF. For the CDR3, the DNA is TGCAGTGCTAGATATATGGGCGATGAGCAGTTCTTC.

The chain links TRBV20-1 to TRBJ2-2, with D possibly TRBD2 on 6 matching bases. Deletions cut 4 bases from V and 7 bases from J, with 16 bases between. The CDR3 is 14 amino acids. Looked up from germline, CDR1 is DFQATT and CDR2 is SNEGSKA (reference sequence). The CDR3, as DNA: TGCAGTGCTACCACCGGGAGCCGTCGCGGGGAGCTGTTTTTT. Protein product: CSATTGSRRGELFF.

This chain joins TRBV27 and TRBJ1-2; maybe TRBD1 (5 bases). CDR1 is MNHEY and CDR2 is SMNVEV in the germline V gene (reference sequence). Trimming removed 5 bases at V and 8 bases at J, with 15 bases between. The CDR3 runs to 13 residues. The CDR3 loop reads CASSPGTLFGYTF. The CDR3 DNA is TGTGCCAGCAGTCCCGGGACCCTCTTCGGCTACACCTTC.

The chain recombines TRBV12-3 or TRBV12-4 with TRBJ2-5; the D gene is possibly TRBD2 (6 bases). The CDR3 is 15 amino acids. With 6 bases removed from V and 4 bases from J, the gap between germline ends came to 18 bases. The CDR3 spells CASRTDGGWGETQYF. CDR3 bases: TGTGCCAGCAGGACGGACGGGGGTTGGGGAGAGACCCAGTACTTC.

The gene calls are TRBV6-1 and TRBJ1-1, with 12 bases lining up with TRBD1. The CDR3 has 18 residues. The ends lost 5 bases at V and 4 bases at J; junction bases unmatched: 14. Per the germline V gene, CDR1 is MNHNS and CDR2 is SASEGT. The CDR3 sequence is CASSRTKGTGGKSTEAFF. CDR3 in DNA: TGTGCCAGCAGTAGGACCAAAGGGACAGGGGGCAAGAGCACTGAAGCTTTCTTT.

This clonotype has more than one count but fewer than ten. CDR3 in amino acids: CSARDWRGEHNEQFF. The CDR3 DNA reads as TGCAGTGCTAGAGATTGGCGGGGGGAACACAATGAGCAGTTCTTC. The chain carries TRBV20-1 and TRBJ2-1; TRBD2 aligns across 8 bases. V lost 0 bases to trimming and J lost 5 bases; unmatched junction nucleotides: 6. CDR1 DFQATT and CDR2 SNEGSKA come from the germline V gene (reference sequence). The CDR3 totals 15 residues.

This clonotype was counted ten times or more. The V gene is TRBV6-2 or TRBV6-3, the J gene TRBJ2-1; 10 bases agree with TRBD2. J was trimmed by 7 bases and V by 2 bases; bases with no gene match: 5. The CDR3 sequence is 15 residues long. The germline V gene has CDR1 MNHEY and CDR2 SVGEGT. The DNA for the CDR3 is TGTGCCAGCAGTTACGGGGGACTAGCGAAAAATGAGCAGTTCTTC. Translation gives CASSYGGLAKNEQFF.

In this sample, this clonotype turned up a few times. The rearrangement joins TRBV6-2 or TRBV6-3 to TRBJ2-7, with D possibly being TRBD1 (6 bases). The V gene's germline CDR1 is MNHEY and CDR2 SVGEGT. The V gene lost 2 bases and the J gene lost 5 bases, with 28 bases spanning the gap. CDR3 length equals 19 residues. The CDR3 DNA follows: TGTGCCAGCAGTTACCTAGTGGGGGCCGGCTCCCTTACTCTTAACGAGCAGTACTTC. Its translation: CASSYLVGAGSLTLNEQYF.

This chain links TRBV29-1 with TRBJ2-1; TRBD2 matches 12 bases. Germline trimming cut 6 bases from V and 8 bases from J; bases unmatched to any gene: 11. The CDR3 is 15 residues long. CDR1 is SQVTM, CDR2 ANQGSEA, per germline. CDR3 sequence reads: CSVGRLAGGPDEQFF. Here the CDR3 DNA reads TGCAGCGTAGGTCGTCTAGCGGGAGGGCCCGATGAGCAGTTCTTC.

A note on this clonotype: Compared with germline, one end of the junction differs, possibly owing to a read error. The chain has TRBV12-5 and TRBJ2-1; 10 bases line up with TRBD1. The CDR3 runs to 19 residues. Germline assignment: CDR1 LGHNT and CDR2 FRNRAP. The CDR3 spells CASGSTGGWQKESYSEQFF. The CDR3 nucleotides are TGTGCTAGTGGTTCGACAGGGGGCTGGCAAAAGGAGTCCTACAGTGAGCAGTTCTTC.

This clonotype showed up just a few times. V is TRBV15 and J is TRBJ2-5; no clear D. Between the trimmed V and J ends, which lost 0 bases and 5 bases, there was a span of 7 bases. CDR3 size: 13 residues. Germline V gene lookup returns CDR1 LNHNV and CDR2 YYDKDF (reference sequence). For the CDR3, the DNA is TGTGCCACCAGCAGAGATCAAGCGGAGACCCAGTACTTC. Its protein is CATSRDQAETQYF. Full variable domain (outside the CDR3, taken from reference TRBV15 and TRBJ2-5): DAMVIQNPRYQVTQFGKPVTLSCSQTLNHNVMYWYQQKSSQAPKLLFHYYDKDFNNEADTPDNFQSRRPNTSFCFLDIRSPGLGDTAMYLCATSRDQAETQYFGPGTRLLVL.

In its sample, this clonotype was seen once. Since a much larger clone is just one base distant, this may be a read error. This chain connects TRBV29-1 to TRBJ2-5; a possible D gene is TRBD2 (6 bases). CDR1 and CDR2 (germline): SQVTM, ANQGSEA. This CDR3 has 14 residues. Between the trimmed V and J ends, which lost 8 bases and 7 bases, there was a span of 23 bases. The CDR3 coding sequence is TGCAGCTTTCGACTAGTGGGTGATCCGGGGACCCAGTACTTC. This sequence encodes CSFRLVGDPGTQYF.

A word on this clonotype: A junction end diverges from the germline sequence, so it may reflect a read error. This chain joins TRBV3-1 and TRBJ2-1; a possible D gene is TRBD2 (6 bases). Per germline, CDR1 LGHDT and CDR2 YNNKEL (reference sequence). The CDR3 totals 16 residues. This chain's CDR3 is CASSQGLSAGYNGQFF. CDR3 sequence (DNA): TGTGCCAGCAGCCAAGGGCTTTCAGCGGGCTACAATGGGCAGTTCTTC.

The rearrangement links TRBV4-2 to TRBJ2-7; D may be TRBD1 (6 bases). CDR1 is LGHNA, CDR2 YNFKEQ, per germline. The CDR3 loop spans 14 amino acids. V was pared by 4 bases and J by 1 base, with 11 bases between. Here the CDR3 reads CASSPEGQSYEQYF. DNA for the CDR3: TGTGCCAGCAGCCCCGAGGGACAATCCTACGAGCAGTACTTC.

This clonotype occurred a few times. This chain connects TRBV4-2 to TRBJ2-7; D unresolved. The germline CDR1 and CDR2 sequences are LGHNA and YNFKEQ. CDR3 size: 15 residues. V was clipped by 0 bases and J by 0 bases, with 9 bases between them. The CDR3 loop is CASSQEGKVSYEQYF. CDR3 DNA: TGTGCCAGCAGCCAAGAGGGTAAGGTCTCCTACGAGCAGTACTTC.

This clonotype came up a few times. This chain links TRBV27 with TRBJ1-6; D perhaps matches TRBD1 (6 bases). The CDR3 contains 15 residues. CDR1 is MNHEY, CDR2 SMNVEV, per germline (reference sequence). Trimming stripped 5 bases from V and 4 bases from J, with 12 bases between. CDR3 bases: TGTGCCAGCAGTACCCAGGGGAGTTATAATTCACCCCTCCACTTT. Encoded protein: CASSTQGSYNSPLHF.

There are a few counts of this clonotype. The chain uses TRBV6-1 and TRBJ2-5; 12 bases align to TRBD2. Germline V lookup: CDR1 MNHNS, CDR2 SASEGT. The CDR3 covers 20 residues. After removal of 5 bases from V and 5 bases from J, the junction contained 21 bases not matched to a gene. CDR3 in amino acids: CASSQEFLAGGPSAWETQYF. CDR3 sequence (DNA): TGTGCCAGCAGTCAAGAATTCCTAGCGGGGGGGCCGTCAGCTTGGGAGACCCAGTACTTC.

This clonotype was counted between two and nine times. The chain combines TRBV7-2 with TRBJ2-5, with D possibly being TRBD1 (6 bases). V gave up 4 bases and J gave up 7 bases, with 10 bases separating them. Germline CDR1 SGHTA, CDR2 FQGNSA. The CDR3 loop spans 12 amino acids. The chain's CDR3 is CASSSRGGTQYF. The CDR3 region has the DNA TGTGCCAGCAGCTCCAGGGGCGGGACCCAGTACTTC.

Of note for this clonotype: A read error is possible here, since a much larger clone lies one base away. This rearrangement joins TRBV5-1 to TRBJ2-7; a possible D gene is TRBD1 (6 bases). The germline V and J ends were trimmed by 1 base and 2 bases, with 10 bases remaining between them. Germline assignment: CDR1 SGHRS and CDR2 YFSETQ. The CDR3 extends over 14 amino acids. In DNA, the CDR3 is TGCGCCAGCAGCTTGCAGGGACAAGCCTACGAGCAGTACTTC. Its translation: CASSLQGQAYEQYF.

The rearrangement joins TRBV12-3 or TRBV12-4 to TRBJ2-6; TRBD1 matches at 9 bases. V gave up 5 bases and J gave up 0 bases; unmatched junction bases: 8. This CDR3 is built from 18 residues. Here the CDR3 DNA reads TGTGCCAGCAGTGCCTTACAGGGGGCTAACTCTGGGGCCAACGTCCTGACTTTC. Protein: CASSALQGANSGANVLTF.

This clonotype appeared a few times. V usage is TRBV12-5 and J usage is TRBJ2-1, with a possible D match to TRBD1 (6 bases). The CDR3 is made up of 13 amino acids. V gave up 5 bases and J gave up 8 bases, with 13 bases separating them. Germline V CDR1 and CDR2: LGHNT, FRNRAP. The CDR3 coding sequence is TGTGCTAGTGGTCCACAGGGAAAAGATGAGCAGTTCTTC. This encodes CASGPQGKDEQFF.

The CDR3 is CSVGDNLSYGYTF. CDR3 coding DNA: TGCAGCGTTGGGGACAATTTAAGCTATGGCTACACCTTC. The rearrangement uses TRBV29-1 and TRBJ1-2; tentative D call: TRBD1 (6 bases). Trimming pared 4 bases from V and 4 bases from J, leaving 13 bases between. This CDR3 has 13 amino acids. Germline CDR1 and CDR2: SQVTM and ANQGSEA. The full variable domain, with the rest looked up from reference TRBV29-1 and TRBJ1-2, is SAVISQKPSRDICQRGTSLTIQCQVDSQVTMMFWYRQQPGQSLTLIATANQGSEATYESGFVIDKFPISRPNLTFSTLTVSNMSPEDSSIYLCSVGDNLSYGYTFGSGTRLTVV.

The chain has TRBV7-9 and TRBJ2-4, with D maybe TRBD1 (5 bases). Judging by the DNA end, TRBJ2-5 fits better; the J call may be wrong. The CDR3 is 17 residues long. CDR1 and CDR2 from the germline V gene are SEHNR and FQNEAQ (reference sequence). CDR3 sequence (DNA): TGTGCCAGCAGCTTAGGTGGTTGGGGCGGAGCTCAAGAGACCCAGTACTTC. Translation: CASSLGGWGGAQETQYF.

The V and J genes are TRBV9 and TRBJ2-1; 11 bases align to TRBD2. The CDR3 covers 17 residues. Trimming took 4 bases from V and 5 from J; bases not matched to a gene: 11. Germline-derived CDR1 and CDR2 are SGDLS and YYNGEE. The CDR3 sequence: CASSPRPGLAVHNEQFF. CDR3 sequence (DNA): TGTGCCAGCAGCCCAAGACCGGGACTAGCGGTTCACAATGAGCAGTTCTTC.

This clonotype was recorded a few times. This chain links TRBV20-1 with TRBJ2-1; D is ambiguous. This CDR3 spans 15 amino acids. The germline V and J ends were trimmed by 6 bases and 2 bases, with 17 bases remaining between them. The germline gives CDR1 DFQATT, CDR2 SNEGSKA (reference sequence). Written as DNA, the CDR3 is TGCAGTGCCACATCTAGTGACTCCCCCTACAATGAGCAGTTCTTC. Its protein is CSATSSDSPYNEQFF.

The chain is built from TRBV3-1 and TRBJ2-7; possibly TRBD2 for D (5 bases). The CDR3 covers 13 residues. V gave up 1 base and J gave up 2 bases, with 6 bases separating them. Germline CDR1 is LGHDT and CDR2 is YNNKEL (reference sequence). This chain's CDR3 is CASSQAGAYEQYF. The DNA of the CDR3 is TGTGCCAGCAGCCAAGCCGGGGCCTACGAGCAGTACTTC.